This T cell receptor beta chain emerged from a study of blood T cell repertoires in COVID-19. All enrollees were roughly 18 to 100 years old and from fewer than 25 US areas. As processed by the authors: Using reference gene primer amplification, nucleated cell counts were estimated. Sequencing was performed with immunoSEQ multiplex PCR; in TCRdb, only in-frame clones are kept and a portion is missing. That table furnishes V, J and clone size, whereas the DNA furnished D and trimming. Altogether around 200,000 clones are present, roughly 83% being singletons, with the ten largest covering around 6%. Germline CDR1 reads SGHAT; CDR2 reads FQNNGV. This CDR3 is built from 14 residues. The V gene lost 5 bases and the J gene lost 2 bases, with 12 bases spanning the gap.

Material: PBMCs or T cells enriched from blood (not recorded which). The origin of this receptor is a man aged 40-49 years with acute COVID-19. The chain is built from TRBV11-2 and TRBJ1-1, with a possible D match to TRBD1 (6 bases). This CDR3 is CASSRHGGNTEAFF. In nucleotides, the CDR3 is TGTGCCAGCAGCCGGCATGGGGGCAACACTGAAGCTTTCTTT.